This T cell receptor beta chain was profiled in a study of blood T cell repertoires in COVID-19 (dated by TCRdb to 2019 to 2021). Background for the entire study: Samples from collaborators originated in the United States, Italy and Spain and spanned both the acute and convalescent phases of COVID-19. The material from the prospective study consisted of cDNA or gDNA derived from T cells, B-cell-depleted T cells, or PBMCs. Subjects who had been exposed to COVID-19, were actively infected with it, or had recovered from it provided the deeply sampled blood TCRbeta repertoires that made up the dataset. Nearly every sample came with metadata listing a de-identified subject ID, COVID-19 status, age in years and sex. The repertoires were made available in a free public database intended to serve as a resource for research on the immune response to SARS-CoV-2. Where HLA class I and class II types were available, the types were taken from metadata supplied by the sample provider, not from assay-based typing. The samples were drawn from the first 160 participants of the ongoing ImmuneRACE study and from 1,254 subjects provided by 6 global collaborators. What the research found in general, with its limitations: Clinical and demographic metadata were provided uncurated, with the amount varying by source and participant.

Samples from volunteer blood donors who had recovered from COVID-19 were contributed by a second Seattle source. Collaborating institutions collected whole blood in K2EDTA tubes following their own protocols. For TCRbeta analysis, collaborators shipped samples in one of three forms: frozen whole blood, isolated PBMCs, or DNA extracted from either of those sample types. TCRbeta CDR3 regions were amplified from genomic DNA by means of the immunoSEQ Assay, a bias-controlled multiplex PCR. Under the source paper's analysis protocol: Nucleated cell counts per sample were estimated from amplification of reference gene primers within the assay. To quantify the absolute abundance of each unique TCRbeta CDR3 rearrangement, sequence reads were collapsed and filtered. For each sample, productive Simpson clonality was calculated as the square root of Simpson's diversity index over productive rearrangements. As stored in TCRdb, this immuneACCESS dataset retains in-frame rearrangements with V and J assigned. A fraction of the clones does not appear; measured against another copy, unresolved V genes explain less than half of the discrepancy, and the remainder lacks a known reason. The V and J calls and clone size are taken from that table; D and trimming were inferred from the DNA. In this sample the table shows about 310,000 clones, approximately 89% of which occur a single time. The biggest ten clones account for about 7.8% of the sample.

The CDR3 has 12 amino acids, counting the end cysteine and phenylalanine. Left in the record is the CDR3 DNA by itself, 36 bases read in frame from the first base. CDR1 WSHSY and CDR2 SAAADI are derived from the germline V gene. For this chain, trimming is 10 bases at the V end and 4 bases at the J end, and the number of junction bases without a gene match is 3. This clone was recorded a few times. The antigen it recognizes is unknown. Base qualities were left out, and no much larger clone turns up one base away. This receptor chain uses TRBV10-2 and TRBJ1-1; TRBD1 agrees with 10 junctional bases. The receptor comes from a woman between 45 and 65 years old who had recovered from COVID-19. The sample was peripheral blood. The CDR3 region reads CATGTGVTEAFF. Here is the DNA: TGCGCCACAGGGACAGGGGTCACTGAAGCTTTCTTT.